Sequencing of this TCR beta chain was carried out in a study of neoadjuvant anti-PD-1 for oral cavity cancer. Study in general: Nivolumab at 3 mg/kg was mostly given biweekly, three to four doses, pre-surgery. General study findings and limits: After neoadjuvant nivolumab, PBMC T cell clonality was significantly higher in non-responders than responders. Each response group had just a few patients in TCR analyses.

The V gene end was trimmed by 5 bases and the J gene end by 4 bases; junction bases not matched to a gene: 7. The CDR3 totals 15 residues. Germline V gives CDR1 LNHDA, CDR2 SQIVND (reference sequence). This clone was recorded only once. The antigen is unknown. These oral cavity squamous cell carcinomas were HPV-negative and locally advanced. The table came from immunoSEQ multiplex PCR; TCRdb's copy has only in-frame clones and leaves some out. The sample contains tens of thousands of clones, more than 65% of which appear only once. The specimen comprised PBMCs, sampled before nivolumab (anti-PD-1) treatment. This clonotype was sampled from a person between 40 and 79 years old with oral cavity squamous cell carcinoma. The gene calls are TRBV19 and TRBJ2-1; TRBD2 matches at 8 bases. The CDR3 DNA follows: TGTGCCAGTAGTGCTACGGGGGGGCATTACAATGAGCAGTTCTTC. It translates to CASSATGGHYNEQFF.